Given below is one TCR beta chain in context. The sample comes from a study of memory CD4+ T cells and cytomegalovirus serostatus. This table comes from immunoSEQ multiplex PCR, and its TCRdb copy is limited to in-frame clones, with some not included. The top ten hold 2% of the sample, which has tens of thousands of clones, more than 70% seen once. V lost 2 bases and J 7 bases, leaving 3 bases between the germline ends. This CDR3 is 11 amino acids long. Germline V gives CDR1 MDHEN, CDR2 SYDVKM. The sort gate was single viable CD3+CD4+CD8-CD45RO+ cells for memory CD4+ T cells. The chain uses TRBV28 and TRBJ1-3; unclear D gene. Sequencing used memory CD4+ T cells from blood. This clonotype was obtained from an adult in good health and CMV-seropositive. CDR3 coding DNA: TGTGCCAGCAGTTTAGTCAACACCATATATTTT. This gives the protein CASSLVNTIYF. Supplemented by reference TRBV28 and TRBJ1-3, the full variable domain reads DVKVTQSSRYLVKRTGEKVFLECVQDMDHENMFWYRQDPGLGLRLIYFSYDVKMKEKGDIPEGYSVSREKKERFSLILESASTNQTSMYLCASSLVNTIYFGEGSWLTVV.